A single sample is the source of the 14 T cell receptor beta chains below, sequenced in a study of T-cell reconstitution after alpha-beta-depleted transplantation in children. Unique molecular identifiers were incorporated when the TCRbeta library was constructed. TCRdb reprocessed the PCR reads via MiXCR and lists one record per CDR3 protein. Found here are approximately 420,000 distinct CDR3 sequences, approximately 10% of them singletons; the top ten hold roughly 5.1%. The sample in question was PBMCs from the stem cell graft donor, obtained from the stem cell graft. These receptors all stem from a human donor who donated a stem cell graft to a child with acute myeloid leukemia.

The sample holds a few counts of this clonotype. The V call is TRBV5-1, the J call TRBJ2-2; 7 bases are shared with TRBD1. J gave up 0 bases and V 2 bases, and 10 bases lay outside the gene matches. Germline values: CDR1 SGHRS, CDR2 YFSETQ. CDR3 length equals 18 residues. CDR3 sequence: CASSFLRTGSANTGELFF. Written as DNA, the CDR3 is TGCGCCAGCAGCTTTTTACGGACAGGTTCCGCGAACACCGGGGAGCTGTTTTTT.

This clonotype was seen many times. The CDR3 loop reads CSAGTPPSDTQYF. CDR3 DNA: TGCAGCGCGGGGACACCGCCTTCCGATACGCAGTATTTT. The chain carries TRBV20-1 and TRBJ2-3; D could derive from TRBD1 or TRBD2 (6 bases each). From germline, CDR1 is DFQATT and CDR2 SNEGSKA (reference sequence). The CDR3 sequence is 13 residues long.

The chain joins TRBV30 to TRBJ1-4, with unresolved D. Trimming stripped 4 bases from V and 5 bases from J, with 8 bases between. CDR1 and CDR2 from the germline V gene are GTSNPN and SVGIG (reference sequence). The CDR3 sequence is 12 residues long. The CDR3: CAWNSGNEKLFF. CDR3 sequence (DNA): TGTGCCTGGAACTCTGGGAATGAAAAACTGTTTTTT.

In its sample, this clonotype was seen many times. V and J are TRBV12-3 or TRBV12-4 and TRBJ2-7; D is unresolved. This CDR3 has 14 amino acids. The V end was cut by 5 bases, the J end by 7 bases, with 18 bases between. CDR3 loop: CASSAGHPPGEQYV. In nucleotides, the CDR3 is TGTGCCAGCAGTGCTGGTCATCCACCCGGGGAGCAGTACGTC.

This clonotype was counted at least ten times. CDR3 sequence (DNA): TGTGCCAGCAGCCGGCTAGCGGCCTCTGGGGCCAACGTCCTGACTTTC. This codes for CASSRLAASGANVLTF. This chain links TRBV14 with TRBJ2-6; 7 bases are a match to TRBD2. CDR3 size: 16 residues. Per germline, CDR1 SGHDN and CDR2 FVKESK. Losses at the gene ends were 4 bases for V and 0 bases for J; bases not matched to a gene: 3. Together with reference TRBV14 and TRBJ2-6, the CDR3 gives the full variable domain: EAGVTQFPSHSVIEKGQTVTLRCDPISGHDNLYWYRRVMGKEIKFLLHFVKESKQDESGMPNNRFLAERTGGTYSTLKVQPAELEDSGVYFCASSRLAASGANVLTFGAGSRLTVL.

This clonotype appeared a few times. The chain has TRBV12-5 and TRBJ2-2; 11 nucleotides match TRBD1. Germline-derived CDR1 and CDR2 are LGHNT and FRNRAP. The CDR3 loop spans 18 amino acids. The V gene end was trimmed by 1 base and the J gene end by 0 bases; junction bases not matched to a gene: 4. The CDR3 nucleotides read TGTGCTAGTGGTTTGGCCAGGGACAGGGGGTCGAACACCGGGGAGCTGTTTTTT. Protein: CASGLARDRGSNTGELFF.

This clonotype was seen more than once but under ten times. The chain employs TRBV6-2 or TRBV6-3 and TRBJ2-1; the match to TRBD2 covers 9 bases. The CDR3 has 14 amino acids. The J segment lost 10 bases and the V segment lost 4 bases, leaving 8 bases of the junction unmatched. From germline, CDR1 is MNHEY and CDR2 SVGEGT. DNA for the CDR3: TGTGCCAGCAGTTCCCGCGGTAGCGGGGGAGAGCAGTTCTTC. This translates into CASSSRGSGGEQFF.

The rearrangement joins TRBV3-1 to TRBJ2-1; D remains unclear. The CDR3 runs to 11 residues. V dropped 5 bases and J dropped 9 bases, with 8 bases sitting between them. CDR1 LGHDT and CDR2 YNNKEL come from the germline V gene (reference sequence). CDR3 protein: CASSLRREQFF. CDR3 DNA sequence: TGTGCCAGCAGCTTACGGCGTGAGCAGTTCTTC.

This clonotype was seen a few times. The genes are TRBV20-1 and TRBJ2-7; D is possibly TRBD2 (5 bases). Germline V CDR1 and CDR2: DFQATT, SNEGSKA (reference sequence). The V and J ends lost 3 bases and 2 bases respectively, with 14 bases between them. The CDR3 is 14 amino acids. CDR3 sequence: CSASSGSVAYEQYF. Here the CDR3 DNA reads TGCAGTGCTAGTAGTGGTAGCGTAGCCTACGAGCAGTACTTC.

The chain joins TRBV9 to TRBJ2-1, with D possibly matching TRBD1 (6 bases). The length of the CDR3 is 16 residues. In germline, CDR1 is SGDLS, CDR2 YYNGEE. Trimming left V 0 bases short and J 3 bases short, with 13 bases between. The CDR3 DNA reads TGTGCCAGCAGCGTAGCTGTTGGGGGCGTCTACAATGAGCAGTTCTTC. Translated: CASSVAVGGVYNEQFF.

This chain joins TRBV20-1 and TRBJ2-7, with D perhaps matching TRBD1 (5 bases). Trimming removed 1 base at V and 0 bases at J, with 7 bases between. Germline V CDR1 and CDR2: DFQATT, SNEGSKA (reference sequence). This CDR3 spans 13 amino acids. The CDR3 DNA reads as TGCAGTGCTAGAGTTGACAGCTCCTACGAGCAGTACTTC. As protein: CSARVDSSYEQYF.

The rearrangement links TRBV6-2 or TRBV6-3 to TRBJ2-1, with D unclear. Trimming removed 0 bases at V and 4 bases at J, with 1 base between. The CDR3 covers 12 residues. Germline assignment: CDR1 MNHEY and CDR2 SVGEGT. The CDR3 protein is CASSYSYNEQFF. The CDR3, as DNA: TGTGCCAGCAGTTACTCTTACAATGAGCAGTTCTTC.

The J gene is TRBJ2-5, the V gene TRBV2; D ambiguous. The CDR3 extends over 14 amino acids. Germline values: CDR1 SNHLY, CDR2 FYNNEI. Trimming shortened V by 5 bases and J by 0 bases, and 10 bases separated the two germline ends. The CDR3 sequence is CASSKGRYQETQYF. The CDR3 region has the DNA TGTGCCAGCAGTAAAGGACGGTACCAAGAGACCCAGTACTTC.

The CDR3 coding sequence is TGCAGTGCTAGAGTTTTTAGCGGGGGCTACAATGAGCAGTTCTTC. Translating gives CSARVFSGGYNEQFF. The chain is built from TRBV20-1 and TRBJ2-1; 9 bases are a match to TRBD2. There are 15 residues in the CDR3. Losses at the gene ends were 1 base for V and 3 bases for J; bases not matched to a gene: 4. Germline loops: CDR1 DFQATT, CDR2 SNEGSKA (reference sequence).